The source of this T cell receptor beta chain is a study of T cell repertoires in cytomegalovirus infection (dated by TCRdb to about 2019). Looking at the study overall: Donor HLA type was relevant to the analysis, because carriage of CMV infection together with the matching HLA type was indicated by public TCR beta signatures. Broader findings and caveats from the paper: In both this cohort and an independent roughly 400-donor cohort, the cumulative frequency of public TCR beta family members distinguished carriers of CMV infection plus the relevant HLA type. The ex vivo response was dominated by HLA-C-restricted CMV-specific TCR beta clonotypes, which also provided the single most frequent clonotype in two of eight donors.

Via the germline V gene, CDR1 is MNHEY and CDR2 SVGAGI. The CDR3 numbers 12 residues from cysteine through phenylalanine. Of all the DNA, just the CDR3 is kept, 36 bases in frame from base 1. The run used an Illumina HiSeq 1500. TCRdb itself trimmed the public reads at Q25 with fastp, ran MiXCR and retained productive beta chains. Records with the same CDR3 protein are collapsed into one entry carrying the most frequent genes and DNA. The sample data list some 450,000 distinct CDR3 sequences, and 31% of these were observed just once. The ten top clones hold around 13% of the sample. With respect to this clonotype: Its antigen specificity is not known. An end of the junction differs from the germline gene, which may be a read error.

The specimen sequenced was PBMCs. This receptor was obtained from a human donor in good health (CMV status not recorded). Some clones in this sample may be carry-over from other donors' samples. The chain links TRBV6-5 with TRBJ1-5; a confident D gene designation cannot be given. CDR3 reads: CASSKSNQPHHF. The bases are TGTGCCAGCAGTAAAAGCAATCAGCCCCATCATTTT.